This T cell receptor (beta chain) is drawn from a study of immune evolution from preneoplasia to lung adenocarcinoma. Repertoires were generated with immunoSEQ multiplex PCR, while TCRdb's copy carries only in-frame clones and drops some. The data contain roughly 3,000 clones, 65% to 85% of them singletons. V was pared by 4 bases and J by 2 bases, with 14 bases between. The CDR3 is made up of 15 amino acids. Germline V CDR1 and CDR2: SGHTA, FQGNSA. V usage is TRBV7-2 and J usage is TRBJ2-5; D is perhaps TRBD1 (6 bases). What was sequenced was FFPE lung adenocarcinoma in situ tissue. The sequence derives from a person aged 55 to 79 with lung adenocarcinoma. The CDR3 protein is CASSSVTGQQETQYF. The CDR3 region has the DNA TGTGCCAGCAGCTCCGTTACGGGACAACAAGAGACCCAGTACTTC.